The source of this T cell receptor (beta chain) is a study of cytotoxic CD8 clonotypes in ibrutinib-treated CLL. This clone was seen a few times. Sequencing used immunoSEQ multiplex PCR; TCRdb keeps in-frame clones, though not all of them. Altogether roughly 29,000 clones are present, less than 75% being singletons, with the ten largest covering 5% to 6%. About 2 micrograms of genomic DNA, which was extracted from cryopreserved PBMCs, served as the material used for the TCR beta libraries. Per germline, CDR1 SQVTM and CDR2 ANQGSEA. Losses at the gene ends were 4 bases for V and 2 bases for J; bases not matched to a gene: 2. The CDR3 has 13 amino acids.

The sequences come from PBMCs, collected before ibrutinib treatment. This clonotype was obtained from a human donor with chronic lymphocytic leukemia. The chain has TRBV29-1 and TRBJ2-7, with TRBD2 identical over 10 bases. CDR3 protein: CSVVLAGAYEQYF. The CDR3 nucleotides are TGCAGCGTTGTCCTAGCGGGGGCCTACGAGCAGTACTTC.